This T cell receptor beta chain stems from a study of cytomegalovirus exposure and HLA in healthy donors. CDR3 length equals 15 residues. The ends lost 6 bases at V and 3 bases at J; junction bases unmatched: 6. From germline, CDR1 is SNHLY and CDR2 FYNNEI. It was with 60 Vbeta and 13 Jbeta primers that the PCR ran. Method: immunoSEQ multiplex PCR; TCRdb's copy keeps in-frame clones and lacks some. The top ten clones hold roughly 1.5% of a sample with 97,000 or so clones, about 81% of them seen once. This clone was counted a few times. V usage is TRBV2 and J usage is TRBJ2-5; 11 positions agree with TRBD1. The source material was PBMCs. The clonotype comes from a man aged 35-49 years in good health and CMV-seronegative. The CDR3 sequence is CASRLDRGRKETQYF. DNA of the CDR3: TGTGCCAGCAGGTTGGACAGGGGGCGTAAAGAGACCCAGTACTTC.